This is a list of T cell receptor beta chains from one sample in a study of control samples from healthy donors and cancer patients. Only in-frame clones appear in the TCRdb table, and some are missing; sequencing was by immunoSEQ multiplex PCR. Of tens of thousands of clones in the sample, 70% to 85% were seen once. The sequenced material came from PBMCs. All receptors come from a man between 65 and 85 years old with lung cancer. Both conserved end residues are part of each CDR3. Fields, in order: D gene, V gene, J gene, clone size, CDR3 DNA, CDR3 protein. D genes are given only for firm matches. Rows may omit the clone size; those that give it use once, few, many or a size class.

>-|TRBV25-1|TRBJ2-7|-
TGTGCCAGCGGCCTGGCAGGACCTTGGTACGAGCAGTACTTC
CASGLAGPWYEQYF
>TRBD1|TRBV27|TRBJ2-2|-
TGTGCCAGCAGGCGGCAGACAGGGCGGACCGGGGAGCTGTTTTTT
CASRRQTGRTGELFF
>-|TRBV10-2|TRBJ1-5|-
TGCGCCAGCAGTGAGTCTGGCAGGGGTAGTCAGCCCCAGCATTTT
CASSESGRGSQPQHF
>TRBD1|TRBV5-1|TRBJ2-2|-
TGCGCCAGCAGGCCTGACAGGGGATTGAACACCGGGGAGCTGTTTTTT
CASRPDRGLNTGELFF
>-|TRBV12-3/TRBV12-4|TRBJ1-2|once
TGTGCCAGCAGATCAGGTTTTGGAACCGGCTACACCTTC
CASRSGFGTGYTF
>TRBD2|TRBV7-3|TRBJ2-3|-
TGTGCCAGCAGCTTCACTAGCGGGGGGCCAGATACGCAGTATTTT
CASSFTSGGPDTQYF
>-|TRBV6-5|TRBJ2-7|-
TGTGCCAGCAGTAACGACGGCCTCGTTTCCTACGAGCAGTACTTC
CASSNDGLVSYEQYF
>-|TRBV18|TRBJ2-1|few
TGTGCCAGCTCCCAATCCAGGGGATTGAACAATGAGCAGTTCTTC
CASSQSRGLNNEQFF
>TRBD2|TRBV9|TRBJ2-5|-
TGTGCCAGCAGCCCCGGGGGGGGAGCGGGAATCTGGGAGACCCAGTACTTC
CASSPGGGAGIWETQYF
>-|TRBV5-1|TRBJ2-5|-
TGCGCCAGCAGCTACCAGACAGGCCCAGAGACCCAGTACTTC
CASSYQTGPETQYF
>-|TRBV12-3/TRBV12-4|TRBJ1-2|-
TGTGCCAGCAGTTTACTACCTAACTATGGCTACACCTTC
CASSLLPNYGYTF